The 21 T cell receptor beta chains in this list originate from one sample, sequenced in a study of CD8 T cells in Susac syndrome. Random hexamers were used to reverse transcribe the RNA input (about 0.5 to 1 ug). In TCRdb, the immunoSEQ multiplex PCR reads were re-called with MiXCR into one record per CDR3 protein. The sample carries about 180,000 distinct CDR3 sequences, approximately 95% recorded once. The material sequenced was CD8+ T cells from PBMCs. Source of these receptors: a human donor with multiple sclerosis.

The J gene is TRBJ1-5, the V gene TRBV6-6; D is undetermined. V lost 2 bases, J lost 4 bases, and 6 bases lay in between. The CDR3 is 13 residues long. The germline V gene has CDR1 MNHNY and CDR2 SVGAGI (reference sequence). The CDR3 DNA reads as TGTGCCAGCAGTTACAAGGAGAATCAGCCCCAGCATTTT. Protein sequence: CASSYKENQPQHF.

V gene TRBV29-1 combines with J gene TRBJ2-3; tentative D call: TRBD2 (6 bases). CDR1 SQVTM and CDR2 ANQGSEA come from the germline V gene. This CDR3 is 14 amino acids long. V was clipped by 7 bases and J by 5 bases, with 19 bases between them. Written as DNA, the CDR3 is TGCAGCGCGACCGGGGGTGGGATTGGAGATACGCAGTATTTT. The encoded protein is CSATGGGIGDTQYF.

J is TRBJ2-3 and V is TRBV27, with D hard to call. CDR3 length: 14 residues. Germline CDR1 and CDR2: MNHEY and SMNVEV (reference sequence). V was pared by 1 base and J by 2 bases, with 7 bases between. CDR3 nucleotides: TGTGCCAGCAGTTTATATCGGTCCACAGATACGCAGTATTTT. The encoded protein is CASSLYRSTDTQYF.

The V call is TRBV20-1, the J call TRBJ2-5; D is perhaps TRBD1 or TRBD2 (5 bases each). There are 17 residues in the CDR3. Germline V gives CDR1 DFQATT, CDR2 SNEGSKA (reference sequence). Trimming stripped 2 bases from V and 3 bases from J, with 22 bases between. The DNA of the CDR3 is TGCAGTGCTAGACGAAAGGATGGACTCGGACAAAAAGAGACCCAGTACTTC. Translation: CSARRKDGLGQKETQYF.

This clonotype is a singleton in its sample. The rearrangement links TRBV3-1 to TRBJ2-1; no definite D call. Germline V gene data show CDR1 as LGHDT and CDR2 as YNNKEL (reference sequence). The CDR3 runs 15 residues. V dropped 0 bases and J dropped 2 bases, with 8 bases sitting between them. Here the CDR3 DNA reads TGTGCCAGCAGCCAAGATCCCGGAACCTACAATGAGCAGTTCTTC. This codes for CASSQDPGTYNEQFF.

The chain employs TRBV20-1 and TRBJ2-7, with D perhaps matching TRBD2 (6 bases). The CDR3 runs to 14 residues. Germline values: CDR1 DFQATT, CDR2 SNEGSKA (reference sequence). V dropped 4 bases and J dropped 5 bases, with 18 bases sitting between them. The CDR3 sequence is CSAIYGTQLHEQYF. The CDR3 coding sequence is TGCAGTGCTATCTACGGGACTCAGCTCCACGAGCAGTACTTC.

The chain joins TRBV5-1 to TRBJ2-7, with unresolved D. Per the germline V gene, CDR1 is SGHRS and CDR2 is YFSETQ. The CDR3 has 14 amino acids. V lost 1 base, J lost 2 bases, and 10 bases lay in between. This chain's CDR3 is CASSLTHSTYEQYF. The DNA for the CDR3 is TGCGCCAGCAGCTTGACGCACTCAACCTACGAGCAGTACTTC.

The J gene is TRBJ1-5, the V gene TRBV28, with 7 bases that match TRBD1. The V and J ends lost 3 bases and 6 bases, in that order; junction bases with no gene match: 5. This CDR3 spans 14 amino acids. CDR1 and CDR2 from the germline V gene are MDHEN and SYDVKM. CDR3 coding DNA: TGTGCCAGCAGTTTTTGGGACAGTGGTCAGCCCCAGCATTTT. This encodes CASSFWDSGQPQHF.

This clonotype was counted a few times. The chain uses TRBV20-1 and TRBJ2-7; TRBD2 is a possible D gene (5 bases). The V gene lost 0 bases and the J gene lost 4 bases, with 10 bases spanning the gap. Germline loops: CDR1 DFQATT, CDR2 SNEGSKA (reference sequence). There are 13 residues in the CDR3. DNA of the CDR3: TGCAGTGCTAGAGATACCCGAGGGTACGAGCAGTACTTC. This gives the protein CSARDTRGYEQYF.

The rearrangement joins TRBV3-1 to TRBJ2-1; D is unclear. The CDR3 has 12 residues. Trimming pared 3 bases from V and 7 bases from J, leaving 7 bases between. Per germline, CDR1 LGHDT and CDR2 YNNKEL (reference sequence). The CDR3 DNA is TGTGCCAGCAGCCATTTGGGGAATGAGCAGTTCTTC. As protein: CASSHLGNEQFF.

This clonotype was counted a single time. This rearrangement joins TRBV6-5 to TRBJ2-2; 8 nucleotides align to TRBD2. The germline V gene encodes CDR1 MNHEY and CDR2 SVGAGI. V lost 4 bases, J lost 6 bases, and 7 bases stayed unmatched. The CDR3 is 15 residues long. CDR3 residues: CASSFPSGRPGELFF. Here the CDR3 DNA reads TGTGCCAGCAGTTTCCCCAGCGGGAGACCCGGGGAGCTGTTTTTT.

This chain connects TRBV2 to TRBJ2-7; D might be TRBD1 (6 bases). V was trimmed by 6 bases and J by 5 bases, leaving 11 bases between them. The V gene's germline CDR1 is SNHLY and CDR2 FYNNEI. This CDR3 is 12 amino acids long. This CDR3 reads CASSADRHEQYF. Written as DNA, the CDR3 is TGTGCCAGCAGCGCTGACAGGCACGAGCAGTACTTC.

The chain is built from TRBV20-1 and TRBJ1-1; D gene unclear. The CDR3 is 14 amino acids. Germline lookup yields CDR1 DFQATT and CDR2 SNEGSKA (reference sequence). Between the trimmed V and J ends, which lost 6 bases and 4 bases, there was a span of 18 bases. CDR3 loop: CSANPKVAGTEAFF. The CDR3 region has the DNA TGCAGTGCAAACCCCAAGGTTGCGGGCACTGAAGCTTTCTTT.

The genes are TRBV9 and TRBJ1-5; TRBD1 is a possible D gene (5 bases). CDR1 is SGDLS, CDR2 YYNGEE, per germline. The CDR3 consists of 14 residues. Between the trimmed V and J ends, which lost 4 bases and 7 bases, there was a span of 15 bases. CDR3: CASSPGTPWQPQHF. Written as DNA, the CDR3 is TGTGCCAGCAGCCCCGGGACCCCATGGCAGCCCCAGCATTTT.

This chain connects TRBV27 to TRBJ2-7, with D unclear. CDR3 size: 14 residues. Trimming removed 6 bases from V and 5 bases from J, with 17 bases in between. CDR1 and CDR2 from the germline V gene are MNHEY and SMNVEV (reference sequence). In DNA form, the CDR3 reads TGTGCCAGCAGCCCGATAATAGCCTTTAACGAGCAGTACTTC. It translates to CASSPIIAFNEQYF.

The chain joins TRBV12-5 to TRBJ1-1; D gene unclear. This CDR3 is 12 amino acids long. Trimming shortened V by 7 bases and J by 5 bases, and 11 bases separated the two germline ends. Germline-derived CDR1 and CDR2 are LGHNT and FRNRAP. The CDR3 here is CASATGRTEAFF. In DNA form, the CDR3 reads TGTGCTAGTGCAACGGGAAGGACTGAAGCTTTCTTT.

This clonotype was recorded once. The chain joins TRBV2 to TRBJ1-1, with 7 bases aligning to TRBD1. The length of the CDR3 is 15 residues. With V trimmed by 2 bases and J by 6 bases, 9 bases remained unmatched. Germline V gives CDR1 SNHLY, CDR2 FYNNEI. CDR3 bases: TGTGCCAGCAGTGAACAAATAGACAGGGCGGCTGAAGCTTTCTTT. It is translated as CASSEQIDRAAEAFF.

The chain couples TRBV15 to TRBJ2-7; the D gene is possibly TRBD2 (7 bases). This CDR3 region has 13 residues. Germline CDR1 and CDR2: LNHNV and YYDKDF (reference sequence). Trimming took off 7 bases at V and 5 bases at J, with 15 bases between the two ends. The CDR3 region is CATTGGSHHEQYF. Written as DNA, the CDR3 is TGTGCCACCACGGGGGGCTCCCATCACGAGCAGTACTTC. The whole variable domain, filled in from reference TRBV15 and TRBJ2-7, reads DAMVIQNPRYQVTQFGKPVTLSCSQTLNHNVMYWYQQKSSQAPKLLFHYYDKDFNNEADTPDNFQSRRPNTSFCFLDIRSPGLGDTAMYLCATTGGSHHEQYFGPGTRLTVT.

The rearrangement links TRBV11-2 to TRBJ2-7; 8 nucleotides align to TRBD2. The germline V gene has CDR1 SGHAT and CDR2 FQNNGV. The V gene end was trimmed by 3 bases and the J gene end by 5 bases; junction bases not matched to a gene: 9. This CDR3 is built from 15 residues. CDR3 sequence reads: CASSFGSGSRHEQYF. In nucleotides, the CDR3 is TGTGCCAGCAGCTTCGGGAGCGGGAGCAGGCACGAGCAGTACTTC.

As regards this clonotype: One junction end does not reproduce the germline sequence, and a read error may be involved. The gene calls are TRBV12-3 or TRBV12-4 and TRBJ2-6; D is uncertain. This CDR3 comprises 13 residues. The CDR3 reads CASRFAGANVLTF. In DNA, the CDR3 is TGTGCCAGCCGTTTTGCTGGGGCCAACGTCCTGACTTTC.

This sequence joins TRBV12-3 or TRBV12-4 and TRBJ2-3; the D is unclear. The CDR3 totals 14 residues. V was shortened by 4 bases and J by 1 base, with 9 bases between the two germline ends. In DNA, the CDR3 is TGTGCCAGCAGTTCCCCCCAGGGCACAGATACGCAGTATTTT. Its translation: CASSSPQGTDTQYF.